The 11 T cell receptor beta chains below were found in one sample sequenced in a study of molecular identifiers for immune sequencing clone quantification. TCRdb fed the PCR reads into MiXCR, producing one record per CDR3 protein. The sample shows 40,000 or so distinct CDR3 sequences, 19% of them seen only once. The specimen sequenced was naive CD8+ T cells from blood, with Jurkat cell RNA spiked in. Subset denoted: FACS-sorted CD8+CD4-CCR7+CD45RA+ naive T cells. All receptors come from a human donor in good health. Some libraries in this study had Jurkat cell RNA spiked in.

The table lists this clonotype with many counts. The chain joins TRBV6-2 or TRBV6-3 to TRBJ2-3; D remains unclear. V gave up 2 bases and J gave up 0 bases, with 15 bases separating them. The CDR3 spans 17 residues. Looked up from germline, CDR1 is MNHEY and CDR2 is SVGEGT. The CDR3 protein is CASSYPKNRRSTDTQYF. CDR3 sequence (DNA): TGTGCCAGCAGTTACCCAAAGAACCGTCGAAGCACAGATACGCAGTATTTT.

A word on this clonotype: The junction departs from germline at one end; a sequencing error may be responsible. J is TRBJ2-3 and V is TRBV28, with TRBD2 identical over 13 bases. This CDR3 is 17 amino acids long. CDR1 is MDHEN, CDR2 SYDVKM, per germline. The CDR3 here is CASSFTSGGASTDTRYF. The CDR3 nucleotides are TGTGCCAGCAGTTTCACTAGCGGGGGGGCGAGCACAGATACGCGGTATTTT.

This clonotype was counted ten times or more. CDR3 sequence: CASSFDSMRDTQYF. CDR3 in DNA: TGTGCCAGCAGTTTCGATAGCATGCGGGATACGCAGTATTTT. The V call is TRBV28, the J call TRBJ2-3, with D hard to call. Germline CDR1 MDHEN, CDR2 SYDVKM. V was trimmed by 3 bases and J by 6 bases, leaving 13 bases between them. This CDR3 is built from 14 residues.

This clonotype is labeled medium-sized. V usage is TRBV5-1 and J usage is TRBJ1-5; 7 nucleotides line up with TRBD1. The CDR3 has 16 residues. The V segment lost 4 bases and the J segment 2 bases; nucleotides outside the gene matches: 9. Germline CDR1 is SGHRS and CDR2 is YFSETQ. CDR3 sequence (DNA): TGCGCCAGCAGCCCAGGGGGGCAGCCTGGCAATCAGCCCCAGCATTTT. Its protein product is CASSPGGQPGNQPQHF.

This clonotype was seen repeatedly, ten times or more. The V call is TRBV7-6, the J call TRBJ2-2, with 8 bases fitting TRBD1. The CDR3 contains 16 residues. The germline V gene has CDR1 SGHVS and CDR2 FNYEAQ. With V trimmed by 5 bases and J by 5 bases, 10 bases remained unmatched. The CDR3 DNA is TGTGCCAGCAGCGTAGGCACAGGGGGTATGACCGGGGAGCTGTTTTTT. This gives the protein CASSVGTGGMTGELFF.

This clonotype was counted ten times or more. This rearrangement joins TRBV7-9 to TRBJ2-1; 8 nucleotides line up with TRBD1. V was pared by 1 base and J by 4 bases, with 15 bases of the junction left unmatched. The germline CDR1 and CDR2 sequences are SEHNR and FQNEAQ (reference sequence). The length of the CDR3 is 19 residues. In nucleotides, the CDR3 is TGTGCCAGCAGCTTAGAAAGGACGATGCGAGACAGGGGATACAATGAGCAGTTCTTC. The encoded protein is CASSLERTMRDRGYNEQFF. The complete variable domain, with remaining parts taken from reference TRBV7-9 and TRBJ2-1, reads DTGVSQNPRHKITKRGQNVTFRCDPISEHNRLYWYRQTLGQGPEFLTYFQNEAQLEKSRLLSDRFSAERPKGSFSTLEIQRTEQGDSAMYLCASSLERTMRDRGYNEQFFGPGTRLTVL.

As for this clonotype: One base away lies a much larger clone, so this may be a sequencing read error. The chain carries TRBV4-3 and TRBJ2-7, with D unclear. The CDR3 totals 18 residues. Germline V gene lookup returns CDR1 LGHNA and CDR2 YSLEER. Trimming cost V 2 bases and J 3 bases, with 23 bases left between them. In DNA, the CDR3 is TGCGCCAGCAGCCAAAATTTTCAGGTCGCGGACCTCGACTACGAGCAGTACTTC. This sequence encodes CASSQNFQVADLDYEQYF.

This clonotype was counted many times. V and J are TRBV4-3 and TRBJ2-7; 10 bases fit TRBD2. J was trimmed by 2 bases and V by 1 base; bases with no gene match: 2. Germline V gene sequence: CDR1 LGHNA, CDR2 YSLEER. CDR3 length: 15 amino acids. CDR3: CASSQGLAGAYEQYF. The DNA of the CDR3 is TGCGCCAGCAGCCAAGGACTAGCGGGCGCCTACGAGCAGTACTTC.

This clonotype was detected many times. The chain couples TRBV6-5 to TRBJ2-2; 12 bases are shared with TRBD1. The CDR3 length is 14 residues. The V gene's germline CDR1 is MNHEY and CDR2 SVGAGI. Trimming cost V 10 bases and J 6 bases; bases outside gene matches: 6. This chain's CDR3 is CATSGQGAAGELFF. CDR3 coding DNA: TGTGCCACCTCGGGACAGGGGGCTGCCGGGGAGCTGTTTTTT.

This clonotype has ten or more counts. The rearrangement uses TRBV4-1 and TRBJ1-1; D is unclear. This CDR3 is built from 12 residues. Germline V gene sequence: CDR1 MGHRA, CDR2 YSYEKL. With 1 base removed from V and 6 bases from J, the gap between germline ends came to 6 bases. The CDR3 nucleotides read TGCGCCAGCAGCCAAGGGGTTTCTGAAGCTTTCTTT. It specifies CASSQGVSEAFF.

Comment on this clonotype: A clone one base away is much larger, so this may be a read error. The chain links TRBV4-3 to TRBJ2-7; D uncertain. This CDR3 has 14 amino acids. Germline V gene sequence: CDR1 LGHNA, CDR2 YSLEER. The CDR3: CAGSQTTGSYEQYF. The CDR3 bases are TGCGCCGGCAGCCAGACGACTGGTTCCTACGAGCAGTACTTC.